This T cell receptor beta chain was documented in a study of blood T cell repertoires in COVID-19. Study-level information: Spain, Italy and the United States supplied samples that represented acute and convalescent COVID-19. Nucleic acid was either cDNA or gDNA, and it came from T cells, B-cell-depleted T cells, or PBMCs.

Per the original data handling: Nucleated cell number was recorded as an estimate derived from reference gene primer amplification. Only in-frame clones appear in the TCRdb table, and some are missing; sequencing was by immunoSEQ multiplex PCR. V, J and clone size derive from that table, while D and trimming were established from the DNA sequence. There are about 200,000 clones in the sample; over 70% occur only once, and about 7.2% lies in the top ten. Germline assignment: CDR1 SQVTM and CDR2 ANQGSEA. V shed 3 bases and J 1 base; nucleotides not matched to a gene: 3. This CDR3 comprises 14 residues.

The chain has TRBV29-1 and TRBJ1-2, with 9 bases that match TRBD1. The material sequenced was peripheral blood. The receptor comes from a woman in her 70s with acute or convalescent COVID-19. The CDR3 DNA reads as TGCAGCGTTGAGGACAGGGGCGGTAACTATGGCTACACCTTC. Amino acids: CSVEDRGGNYGYTF.